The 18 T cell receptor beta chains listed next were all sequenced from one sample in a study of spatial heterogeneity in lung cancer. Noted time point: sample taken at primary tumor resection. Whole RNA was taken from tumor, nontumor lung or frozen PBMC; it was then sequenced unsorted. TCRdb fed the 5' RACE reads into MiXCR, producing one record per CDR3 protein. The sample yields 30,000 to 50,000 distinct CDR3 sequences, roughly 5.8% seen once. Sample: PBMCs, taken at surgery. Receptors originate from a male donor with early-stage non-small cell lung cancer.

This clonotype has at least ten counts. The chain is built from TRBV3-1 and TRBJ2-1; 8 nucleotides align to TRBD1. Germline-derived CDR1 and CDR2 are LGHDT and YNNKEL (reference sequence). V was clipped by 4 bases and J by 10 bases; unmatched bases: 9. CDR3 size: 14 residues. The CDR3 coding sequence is TGTGCCAGCAGCCCAGGACAGGGTTTAAGGGAGCAGTTCTTC. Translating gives CASSPGQGLREQFF.

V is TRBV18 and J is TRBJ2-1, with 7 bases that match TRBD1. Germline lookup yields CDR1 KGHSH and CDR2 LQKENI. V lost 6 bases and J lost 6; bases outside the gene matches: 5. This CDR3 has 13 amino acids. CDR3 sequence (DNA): TGTGCCAGCTCCACGACAGGGCGCAATGAGCAGTTCTTC. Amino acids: CASSTTGRNEQFF. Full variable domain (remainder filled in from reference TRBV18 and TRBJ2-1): NAGVMQNPRHLVRRRGQEARLRCSPMKGHSHVYWYRQLPEEGLKFMVYLQKENIIDESGMPKERFSAEFPKEGPSILRIQQVVRGDSAAYFCASSTTGRNEQFFGPGTRLTVL.

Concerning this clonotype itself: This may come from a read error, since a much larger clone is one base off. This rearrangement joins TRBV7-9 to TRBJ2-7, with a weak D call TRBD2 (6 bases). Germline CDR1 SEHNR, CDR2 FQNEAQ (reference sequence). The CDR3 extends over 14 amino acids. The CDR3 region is CAGSLGRGNYEQYF. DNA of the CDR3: TGTGCCGGCAGCTTGGGACGGGGGAACTACGAGCAGTACTTC.

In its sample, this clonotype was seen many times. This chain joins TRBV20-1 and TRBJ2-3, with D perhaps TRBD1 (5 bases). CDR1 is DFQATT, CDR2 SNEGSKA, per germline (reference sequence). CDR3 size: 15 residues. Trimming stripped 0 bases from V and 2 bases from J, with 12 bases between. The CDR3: CSARDLGPPTDTQYF. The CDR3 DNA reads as TGCAGTGCTAGAGATTTGGGGCCACCCACAGATACGCAGTATTTT.

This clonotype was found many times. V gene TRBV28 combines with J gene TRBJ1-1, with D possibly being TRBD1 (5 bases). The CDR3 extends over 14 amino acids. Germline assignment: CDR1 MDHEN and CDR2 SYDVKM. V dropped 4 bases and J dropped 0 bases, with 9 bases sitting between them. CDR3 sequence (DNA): TGTGCCAGCAGTTGGGACGGAATGAACACTGAAGCTTTCTTT. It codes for CASSWDGMNTEAFF.

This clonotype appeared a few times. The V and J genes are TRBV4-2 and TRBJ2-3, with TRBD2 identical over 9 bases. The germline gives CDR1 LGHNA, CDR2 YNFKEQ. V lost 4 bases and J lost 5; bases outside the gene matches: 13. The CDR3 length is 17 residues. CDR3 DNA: TGTGCCAGCAGCCTACTAGGGGGCGGGGGGGCCAGAGATACGCAGTATTTT. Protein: CASSLLGGGGARDTQYF.

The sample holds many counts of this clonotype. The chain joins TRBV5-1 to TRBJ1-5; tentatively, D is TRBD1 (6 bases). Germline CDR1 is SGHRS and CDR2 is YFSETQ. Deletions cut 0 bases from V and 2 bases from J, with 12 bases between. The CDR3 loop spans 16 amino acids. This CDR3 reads CASSLGSGGRNQPQHF. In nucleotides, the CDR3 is TGCGCCAGCAGCTTGGGCTCGGGGGGGCGCAATCAGCCCCAGCATTTT.

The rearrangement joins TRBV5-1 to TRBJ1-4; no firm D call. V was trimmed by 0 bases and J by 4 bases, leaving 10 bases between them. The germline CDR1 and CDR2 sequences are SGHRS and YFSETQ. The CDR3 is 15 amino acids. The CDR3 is CASSLATAYNEKLFF. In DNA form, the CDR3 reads TGCGCCAGCAGCTTGGCCACAGCCTATAATGAAAAACTGTTTTTT.

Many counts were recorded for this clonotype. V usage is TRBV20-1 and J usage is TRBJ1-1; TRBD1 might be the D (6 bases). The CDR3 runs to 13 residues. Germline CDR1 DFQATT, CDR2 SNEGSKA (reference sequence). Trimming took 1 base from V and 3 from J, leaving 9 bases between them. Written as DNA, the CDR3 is TGCAGTGCTAGAGGTCCAGGGGACACTGAAGCTTTCTTT. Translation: CSARGPGDTEAFF.

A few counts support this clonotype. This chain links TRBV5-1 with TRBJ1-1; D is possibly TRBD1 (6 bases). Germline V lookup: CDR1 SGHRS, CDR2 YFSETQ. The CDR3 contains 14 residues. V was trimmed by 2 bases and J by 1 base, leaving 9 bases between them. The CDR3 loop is CASSLQGSNTEAFF. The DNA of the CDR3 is TGCGCCAGCAGCTTACAGGGCTCGAACACTGAAGCTTTCTTT.

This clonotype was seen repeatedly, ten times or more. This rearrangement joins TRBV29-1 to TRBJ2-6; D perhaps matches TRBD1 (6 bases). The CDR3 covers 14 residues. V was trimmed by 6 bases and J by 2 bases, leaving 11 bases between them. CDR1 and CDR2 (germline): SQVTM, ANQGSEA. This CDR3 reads CSVGNRAGANVLTF. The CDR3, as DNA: TGCAGCGTCGGTAACAGGGCTGGGGCCAACGTCCTGACTTTC.

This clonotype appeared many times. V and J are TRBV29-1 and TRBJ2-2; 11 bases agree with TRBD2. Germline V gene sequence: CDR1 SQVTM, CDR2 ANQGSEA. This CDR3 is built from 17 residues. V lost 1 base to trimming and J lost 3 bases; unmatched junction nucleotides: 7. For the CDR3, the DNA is TGCAGCGTTGAAGGGCTAGCGGGGGGTCGGGACACCGGGGAGCTGTTTTTT. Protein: CSVEGLAGGRDTGELFF.

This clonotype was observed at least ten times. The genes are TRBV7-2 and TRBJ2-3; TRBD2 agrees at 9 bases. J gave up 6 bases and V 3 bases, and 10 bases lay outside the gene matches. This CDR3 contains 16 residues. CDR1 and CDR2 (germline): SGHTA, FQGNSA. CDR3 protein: CASSFGSGGPRDTQYF. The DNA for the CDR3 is TGTGCCAGCAGCTTTGGGAGCGGGGGGCCAAGGGATACGCAGTATTTT.

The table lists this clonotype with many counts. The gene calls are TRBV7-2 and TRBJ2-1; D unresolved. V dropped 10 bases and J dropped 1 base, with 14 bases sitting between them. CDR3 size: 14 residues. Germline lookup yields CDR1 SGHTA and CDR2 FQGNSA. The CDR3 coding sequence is TGTGCCACCAGACAAGGGTTTTCCTACAATGAGCAGTTCTTC. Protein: CATRQGFSYNEQFF. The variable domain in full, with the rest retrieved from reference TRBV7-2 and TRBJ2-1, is GAGVSQSPSNKVTEKGKDVELRCDPISGHTALYWYRQSLGQGLEFLIYFQGNSAPDKSGLPSDRFSAERTGGSVSTLTIQRTQQEDSAVYLCATRQGFSYNEQFFGPGTRLTVL.

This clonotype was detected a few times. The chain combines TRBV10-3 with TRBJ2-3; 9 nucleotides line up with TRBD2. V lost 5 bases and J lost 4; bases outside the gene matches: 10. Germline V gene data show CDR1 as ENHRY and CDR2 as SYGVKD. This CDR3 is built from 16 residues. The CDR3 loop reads CAISPHRGGGPDTQYF. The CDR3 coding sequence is TGTGCCATCAGTCCACATCGCGGGGGGGGGCCAGATACGCAGTATTTT.

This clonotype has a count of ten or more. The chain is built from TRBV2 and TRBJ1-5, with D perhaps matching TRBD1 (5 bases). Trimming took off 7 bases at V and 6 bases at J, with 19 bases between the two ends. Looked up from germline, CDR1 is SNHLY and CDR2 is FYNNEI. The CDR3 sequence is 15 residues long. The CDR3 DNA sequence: TGTGCCAGCATGCTGGACGGGGCGCAGGGTCAGCCCCAGCATTTT. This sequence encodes CASMLDGAQGQPQHF.

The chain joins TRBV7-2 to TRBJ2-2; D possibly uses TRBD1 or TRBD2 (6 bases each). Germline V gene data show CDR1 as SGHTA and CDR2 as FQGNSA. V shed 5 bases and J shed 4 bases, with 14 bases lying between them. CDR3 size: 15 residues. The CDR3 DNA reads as TGTGCCAGCAGCCCGAGGGGGGAAGGCACCGGGGAGCTGTTTTTT. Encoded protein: CASSPRGEGTGELFF.

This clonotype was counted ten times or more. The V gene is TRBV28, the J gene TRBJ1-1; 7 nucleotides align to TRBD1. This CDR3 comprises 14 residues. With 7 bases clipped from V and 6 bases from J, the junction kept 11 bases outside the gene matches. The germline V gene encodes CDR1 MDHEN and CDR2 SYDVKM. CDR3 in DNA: TGTGCCAGCAACACAGGGGCGGGGGTGGCTGAAGCTTTCTTT. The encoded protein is CASNTGAGVAEAFF.